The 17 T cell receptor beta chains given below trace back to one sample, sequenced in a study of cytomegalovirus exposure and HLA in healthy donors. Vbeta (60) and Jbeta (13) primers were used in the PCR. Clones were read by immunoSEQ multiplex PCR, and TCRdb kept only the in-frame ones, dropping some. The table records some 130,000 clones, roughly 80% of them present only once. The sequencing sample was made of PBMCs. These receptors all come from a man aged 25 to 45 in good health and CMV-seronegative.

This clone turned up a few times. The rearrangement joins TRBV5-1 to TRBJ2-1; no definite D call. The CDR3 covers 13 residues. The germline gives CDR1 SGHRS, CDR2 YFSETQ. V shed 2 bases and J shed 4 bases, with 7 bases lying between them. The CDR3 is CASSFSGYNEQFF. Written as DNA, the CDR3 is TGCGCCAGCAGCTTTTCAGGATACAATGAGCAGTTCTTC.

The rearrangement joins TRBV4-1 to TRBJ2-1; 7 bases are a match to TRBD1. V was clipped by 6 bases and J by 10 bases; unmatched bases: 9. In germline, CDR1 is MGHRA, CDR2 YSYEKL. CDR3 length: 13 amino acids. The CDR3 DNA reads TGCGCCAGCAGTCTTACCAGGGGGTCCGAGCAGTTCTTC. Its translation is CASSLTRGSEQFF.

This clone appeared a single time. The CDR3 spells CASSFRVYSGNTIYF. The CDR3 nucleotides are TGTGCCAGCAGCTTCAGGGTTTACTCTGGAAACACCATATATTTT. The gene calls are TRBV5-8 and TRBJ1-3; tentative D call: TRBD1 (5 bases). Germline V lookup: CDR1 SGHTS, CDR2 YDEGEE. The CDR3 sequence is 15 residues long. Trimming removed 2 bases from V and 0 bases from J, with 9 bases in between.

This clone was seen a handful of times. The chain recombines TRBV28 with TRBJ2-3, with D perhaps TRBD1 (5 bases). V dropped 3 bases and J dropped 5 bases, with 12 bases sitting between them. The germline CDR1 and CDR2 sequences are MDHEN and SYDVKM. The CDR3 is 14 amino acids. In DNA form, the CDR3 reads TGTGCCAGCAGTTTTACAGGCCGTGTAGATACGCAGTATTTT. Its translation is CASSFTGRVDTQYF.

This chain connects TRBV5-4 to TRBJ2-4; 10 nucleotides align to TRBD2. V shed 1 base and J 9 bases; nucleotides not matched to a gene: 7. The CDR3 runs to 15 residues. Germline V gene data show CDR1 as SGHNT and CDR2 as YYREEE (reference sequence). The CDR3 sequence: CASSLLAGEETIQYF. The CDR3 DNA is TGTGCCAGCAGCTTGCTAGCGGGAGAAGAGACCATTCAGTACTTC.

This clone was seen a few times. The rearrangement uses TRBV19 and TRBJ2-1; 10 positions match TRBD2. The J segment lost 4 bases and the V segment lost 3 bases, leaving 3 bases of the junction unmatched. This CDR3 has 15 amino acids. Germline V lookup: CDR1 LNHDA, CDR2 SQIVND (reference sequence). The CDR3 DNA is TGTGCCAGTAGTATCTGGACTAGCGGTTACAATGAGCAGTTCTTC. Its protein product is CASSIWTSGYNEQFF. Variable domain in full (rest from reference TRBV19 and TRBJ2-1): DGGITQSPKYLFRKEGQNVTLSCEQNLNHDAMYWYRQDPGQGLRLIYYSQIVNDFQKGDIAEGYSVSREKKESFPLTVTSAQKNPTAFYLCASSIWTSGYNEQFFGPGTRLTVL.

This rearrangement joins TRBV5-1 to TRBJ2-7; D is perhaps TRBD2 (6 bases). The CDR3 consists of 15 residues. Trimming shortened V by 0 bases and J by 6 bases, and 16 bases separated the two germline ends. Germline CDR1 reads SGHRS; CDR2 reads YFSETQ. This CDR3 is CASSLVTSRWGEQYF. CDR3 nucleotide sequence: TGCGCCAGCAGCTTGGTAACTAGCCGCTGGGGCGAGCAGTACTTC. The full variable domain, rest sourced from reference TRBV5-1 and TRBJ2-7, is KAGVTQTPRYLIKTRGQQVTLSCSPISGHRSVSWYQQTPGQGLQFLFEYFSETQRNKGNFPGRFSGRQFSNSRSEMNVSTLELGDSALYLCASSLVTSRWGEQYFGPGTRLTVT.

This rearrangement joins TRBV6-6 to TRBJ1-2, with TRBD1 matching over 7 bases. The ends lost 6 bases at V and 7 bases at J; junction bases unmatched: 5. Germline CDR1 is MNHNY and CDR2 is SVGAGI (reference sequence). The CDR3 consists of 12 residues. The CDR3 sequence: CASRGRGFGYTF. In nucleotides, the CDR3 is TGTGCCAGCAGGGGCAGGGGGTTTGGCTACACCTTC.

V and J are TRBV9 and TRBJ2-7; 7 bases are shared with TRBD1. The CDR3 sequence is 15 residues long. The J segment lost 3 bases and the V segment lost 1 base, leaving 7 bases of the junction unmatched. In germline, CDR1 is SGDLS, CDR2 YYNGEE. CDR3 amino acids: CASSVQSGGFYEQYF. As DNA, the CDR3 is TGTGCCAGCAGCGTACAGTCAGGGGGATTCTACGAGCAGTACTTC.

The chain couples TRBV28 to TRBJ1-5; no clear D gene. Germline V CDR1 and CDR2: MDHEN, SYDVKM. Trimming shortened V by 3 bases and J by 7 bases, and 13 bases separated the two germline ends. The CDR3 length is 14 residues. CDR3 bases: TGTGCCAGCAGTTTTGATGGGGAGGGCCAGCCCCAGCATTTT. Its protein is CASSFDGEGQPQHF.

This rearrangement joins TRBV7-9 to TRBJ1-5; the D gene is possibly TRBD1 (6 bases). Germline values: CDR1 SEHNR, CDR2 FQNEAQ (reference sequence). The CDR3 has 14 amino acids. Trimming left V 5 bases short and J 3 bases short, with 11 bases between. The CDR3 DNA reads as TGTGCCAGCAGCCCACAGGGAAACAATCAGCCCCAGCATTTT. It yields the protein CASSPQGNNQPQHF. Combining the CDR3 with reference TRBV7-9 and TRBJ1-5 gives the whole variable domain DTGVSQNPRHKITKRGQNVTFRCDPISEHNRLYWYRQTLGQGPEFLTYFQNEAQLEKSRLLSDRFSAERPKGSFSTLEIQRTEQGDSAMYLCASSPQGNNQPQHFGDGTRLSIL.

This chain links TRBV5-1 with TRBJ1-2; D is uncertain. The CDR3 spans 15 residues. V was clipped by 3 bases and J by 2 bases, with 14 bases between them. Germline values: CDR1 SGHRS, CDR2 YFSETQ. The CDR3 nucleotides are TGCGCCAGCAGCTCGGGCCTGAGGGAGAACTATGGCTACACCTTC. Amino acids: CASSSGLRENYGYTF.

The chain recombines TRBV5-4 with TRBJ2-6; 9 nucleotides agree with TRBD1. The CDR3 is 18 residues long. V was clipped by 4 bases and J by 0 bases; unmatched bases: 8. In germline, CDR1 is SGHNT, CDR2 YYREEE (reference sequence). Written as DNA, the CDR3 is TGTGCCAGCAGCCCACCCGGGACAGGGTTCTCTGGGGCCAACGTCCTGACTTTC. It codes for CASSPPGTGFSGANVLTF. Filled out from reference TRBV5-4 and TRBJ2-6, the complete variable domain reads ETGVTQSPTHLIKTRGQQVTLRCSSQSGHNTVSWYQQALGQGPQFIFQYYREEENGRGNFPPRFSGLQFPNYSSELNVNALELDDSALYLCASSPPGTGFSGANVLTFGAGSRLTVL.

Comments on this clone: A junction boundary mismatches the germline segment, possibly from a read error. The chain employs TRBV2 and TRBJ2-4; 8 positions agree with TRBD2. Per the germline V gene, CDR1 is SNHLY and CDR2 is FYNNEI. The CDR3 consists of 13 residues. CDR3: CASSDGREGGPRF. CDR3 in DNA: TGTGCCAGCAGTGACGGTCGGGAGGGAGGGCCTCGCTTC.

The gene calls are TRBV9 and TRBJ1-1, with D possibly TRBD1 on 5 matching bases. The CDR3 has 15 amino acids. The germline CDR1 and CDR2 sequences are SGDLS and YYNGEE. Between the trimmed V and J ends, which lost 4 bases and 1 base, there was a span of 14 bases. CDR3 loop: CASSSLSQGNTEAFF. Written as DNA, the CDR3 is TGTGCCAGCAGCTCCCTATCCCAGGGGAACACTGAAGCTTTCTTT.

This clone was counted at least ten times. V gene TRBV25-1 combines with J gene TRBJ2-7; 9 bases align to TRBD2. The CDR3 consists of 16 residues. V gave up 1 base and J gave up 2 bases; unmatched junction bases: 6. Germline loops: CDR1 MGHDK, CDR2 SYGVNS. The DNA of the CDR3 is TGTGCCAGCAGTGAATTGGAAGGCGGGAGGGCCTACGAGCAGTACTTC. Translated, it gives CASSELEGGRAYEQYF.

The CDR3 region is CASSVGGGGRPYEQYF. The CDR3 DNA is TGTGCCAGCAGCGTAGGTGGGGGGGGCCGACCCTACGAGCAGTACTTC. The V call is TRBV9, the J call TRBJ2-7; D may be TRBD2 (7 bases). Trimming removed 0 bases from V and 2 bases from J, with 15 bases in between. Germline CDR1 and CDR2: SGDLS and YYNGEE. The CDR3 runs 16 residues.